The entry that follows covers one TCR beta chain sequence. The antigen is not known. Assay used: immunoSEQ multiplex PCR; TCRdb lists only in-frame clones, some missing. This table has 60,000 to 85,000 clones, roughly 80% appearing once. The sample comes from a study of T cell responses to AZD1222 COVID-19 vaccine. Study-wide findings and caveats: White British donors predominated, females outnumbered males, and clonal diversity was possibly underestimated. Recipients of AZD1222 seropositive at baseline numbered only 5 to 7. Regions 160-218 and 743-854 dominated among vaccine-associated CD4 TCRs spanning spike.

The material was peripheral blood, obtained 28 days after the second dose of the MenACWY control vaccine. The receptor's source is an adult who received the MenACWY meningococcal vaccine as a control.

CDR3 sequence: CASSSGRGQSNEKLFF. For the CDR3, the DNA is TGTGCCAGCAGCTCCGGTAGGGGCCAGTCTAATGAAAAACTGTTTTTT. V gene TRBV7-9 combines with J gene TRBJ1-4; possible D gene TRBD1, 5 bases. CDR3 length: 16 residues. Germline CDR1 is SEHNR and CDR2 is FQNEAQ (reference sequence). V gave up 4 bases and J gave up 3 bases, with 15 bases separating them. The variable domain in full, with the rest retrieved from reference TRBV7-9 and TRBJ1-4, is DTGVSQNPRHKITKRGQNVTFRCDPISEHNRLYWYRQTLGQGPEFLTYFQNEAQLEKSRLLSDRFSAERPKGSFSTLEIQRTEQGDSAMYLCASSSGRGQSNEKLFFGSGTQLSVL.